Sequencing of this T cell receptor (beta chain) was carried out in a study of PD-1 blockade in classical Hodgkin lymphoma. General observations from the study: Relapsed/refractory patients reportedly had lower baseline diversity than newly diagnosed patients. Undefined causes, possibly disease activity or prior therapy, underlie the repertoire differences.

Germline CDR1 is KGHSH and CDR2 is LQKENI. V shed 4 bases and J 4 bases; nucleotides not matched to a gene: 3. The CDR3 loop spans 14 amino acids. Time point given: newly diagnosed, previously untreated cHL patient sample. Comparison came from newly diagnosed, untreated classical Hodgkin lymphoma PBMCs. TCRdb keeps only in-frame clones here, not all; method: immunoSEQ multiplex PCR. This sample carries under 20,000 clones, about nine tenths of them seen once, and the ten largest clones take less than 4%. This clone was seen just once. Antigen: not known. This TCR was sampled from a human donor with classical Hodgkin lymphoma. Sample: peripheral blood mononuclear cells (PBMCs). This chain links TRBV18 with TRBJ2-7; 11 nucleotides agree with TRBD2. The CDR3 DNA is TGTGCCAGCTCACTCGGGACTAGCGGATACGAGCAGTACTTC. Amino acids: CASSLGTSGYEQYF.